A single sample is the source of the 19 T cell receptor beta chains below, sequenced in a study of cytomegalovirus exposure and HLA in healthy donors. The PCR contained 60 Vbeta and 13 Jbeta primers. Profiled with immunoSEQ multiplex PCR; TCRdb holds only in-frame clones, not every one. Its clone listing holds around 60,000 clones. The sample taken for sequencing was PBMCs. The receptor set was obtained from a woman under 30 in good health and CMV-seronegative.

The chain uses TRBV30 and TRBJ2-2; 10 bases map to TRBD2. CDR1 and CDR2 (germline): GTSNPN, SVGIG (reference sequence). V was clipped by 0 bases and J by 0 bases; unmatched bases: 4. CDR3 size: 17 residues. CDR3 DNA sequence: TGTGCCTGGAGTGTAAGAACTAGCGGGGCGAACACCGGGGAGCTGTTTTTT. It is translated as CAWSVRTSGANTGELFF. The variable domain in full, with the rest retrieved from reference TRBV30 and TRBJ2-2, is SQTIHQWPATLVQPVGSPLSLECTVEGTSNPNLYWYRQAAGRGLQLLFYSVGIGQISSEVPQNLSASRPQDRQFILSSKKLLLSDSGFYLCAWSVRTSGANTGELFFGEGSRLTVL.

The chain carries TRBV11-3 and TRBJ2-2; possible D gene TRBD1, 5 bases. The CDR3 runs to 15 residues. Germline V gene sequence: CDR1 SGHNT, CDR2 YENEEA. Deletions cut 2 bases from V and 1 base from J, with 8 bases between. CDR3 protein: CASSLRGGNTGELFF. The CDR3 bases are TGTGCCAGCAGCTTAAGGGGCGGGAACACCGGGGAGCTGTTTTTT.

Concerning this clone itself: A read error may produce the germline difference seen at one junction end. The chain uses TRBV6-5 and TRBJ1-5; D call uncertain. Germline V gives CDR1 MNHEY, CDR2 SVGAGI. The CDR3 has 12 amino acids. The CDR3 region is CASGYSNQHQHF. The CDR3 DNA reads TGTGCCAGCGGTTATAGCAATCAGCACCAGCATTTT.

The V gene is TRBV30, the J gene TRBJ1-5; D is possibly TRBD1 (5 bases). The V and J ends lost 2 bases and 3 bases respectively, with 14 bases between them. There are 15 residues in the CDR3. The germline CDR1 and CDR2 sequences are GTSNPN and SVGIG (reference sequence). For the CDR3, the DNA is TGTGCCTGGAGTCTTGGGACTCACCCCAATCAGCCCCAGCATTTT. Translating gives CAWSLGTHPNQPQHF. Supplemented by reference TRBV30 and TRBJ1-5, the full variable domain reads SQTIHQWPATLVQPVGSPLSLECTVEGTSNPNLYWYRQAAGRGLQLLFYSVGIGQISSEVPQNLSASRPQDRQFILSSKKLLLSDSGFYLCAWSLGTHPNQPQHFGDGTRLSIL.

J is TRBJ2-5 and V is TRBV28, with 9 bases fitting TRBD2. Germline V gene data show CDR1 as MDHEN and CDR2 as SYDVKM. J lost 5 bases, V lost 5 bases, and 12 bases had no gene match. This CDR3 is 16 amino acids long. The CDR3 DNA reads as TGTGCCAGCAGTCCCATCCCGGGTGCGGGGGGGGAGACCCAGTACTTC. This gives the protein CASSPIPGAGGETQYF.

The CDR3 loop is CASSPQGSPYEQYF. The DNA for the CDR3 is TGTGCCAGCAGCCCACAGGGGAGTCCCTACGAGCAGTACTTC. The J gene is TRBJ2-7, the V gene TRBV4-2; 7 positions match TRBD1. From germline, CDR1 is LGHNA and CDR2 YNFKEQ. CDR3 length equals 14 residues. The trim removed 4 bases at V and 2 bases at J, leaving 5 bases unmatched.

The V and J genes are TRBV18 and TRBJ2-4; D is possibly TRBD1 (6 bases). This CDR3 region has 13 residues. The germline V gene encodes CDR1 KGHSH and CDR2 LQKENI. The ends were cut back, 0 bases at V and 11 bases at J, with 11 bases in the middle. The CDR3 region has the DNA TGTGCCAGCTCACCACCGTCAGCAGGGGTTCAGTACTTC. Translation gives CASSPPSAGVQYF.

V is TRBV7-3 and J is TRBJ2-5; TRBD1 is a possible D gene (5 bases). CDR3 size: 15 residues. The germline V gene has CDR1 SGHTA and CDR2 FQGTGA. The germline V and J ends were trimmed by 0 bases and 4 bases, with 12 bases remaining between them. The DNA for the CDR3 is TGTGCCAGCAGCTTAACGCCAAGCCAGGGAGAGACCCAGTACTTC. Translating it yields CASSLTPSQGETQYF.

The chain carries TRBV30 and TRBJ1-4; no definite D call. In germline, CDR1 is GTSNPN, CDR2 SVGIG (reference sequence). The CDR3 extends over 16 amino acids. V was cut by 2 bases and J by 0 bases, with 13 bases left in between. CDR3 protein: CAWSSQELATNEKLFF. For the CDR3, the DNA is TGTGCCTGGAGTTCCCAGGAACTTGCAACTAATGAAAAACTGTTTTTT.

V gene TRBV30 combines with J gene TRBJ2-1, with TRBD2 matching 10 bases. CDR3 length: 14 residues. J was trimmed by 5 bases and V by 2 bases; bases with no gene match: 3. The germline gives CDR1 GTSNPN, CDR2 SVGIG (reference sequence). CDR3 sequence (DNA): TGTGCCTGGAGTTTAGCGGGGGGCCACAATGAGCAGTTCTTC. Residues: CAWSLAGGHNEQFF.

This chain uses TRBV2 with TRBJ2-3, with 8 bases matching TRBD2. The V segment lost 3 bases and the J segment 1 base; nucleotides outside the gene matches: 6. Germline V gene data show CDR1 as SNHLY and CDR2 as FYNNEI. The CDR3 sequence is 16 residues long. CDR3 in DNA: TGTGCCAGCAGTGATGTCTTCGGGGGGGGCACAGATACGCAGTATTTT. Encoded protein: CASSDVFGGGTDTQYF.

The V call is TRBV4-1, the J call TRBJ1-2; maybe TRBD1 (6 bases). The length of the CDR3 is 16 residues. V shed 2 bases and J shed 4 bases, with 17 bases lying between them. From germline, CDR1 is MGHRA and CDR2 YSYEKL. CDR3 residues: CASSQLLRTDGYGYTF. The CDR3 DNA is TGCGCCAGCAGCCAACTTCTTCGGACAGACGGCTATGGCTACACCTTC.

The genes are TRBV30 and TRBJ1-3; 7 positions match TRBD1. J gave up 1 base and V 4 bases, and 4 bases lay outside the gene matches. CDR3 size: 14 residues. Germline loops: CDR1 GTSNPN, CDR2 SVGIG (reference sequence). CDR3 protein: CAWTGGISGNTIYF. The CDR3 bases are TGTGCCTGGACAGGGGGGATTTCTGGAAACACCATATATTTT.

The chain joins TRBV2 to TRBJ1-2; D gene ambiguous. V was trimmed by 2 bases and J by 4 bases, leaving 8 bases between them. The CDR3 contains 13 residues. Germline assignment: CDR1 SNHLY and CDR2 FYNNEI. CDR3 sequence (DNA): TGTGCCAGCAGTGAATCACAATTCTATGGCTACACCTTC. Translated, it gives CASSESQFYGYTF.

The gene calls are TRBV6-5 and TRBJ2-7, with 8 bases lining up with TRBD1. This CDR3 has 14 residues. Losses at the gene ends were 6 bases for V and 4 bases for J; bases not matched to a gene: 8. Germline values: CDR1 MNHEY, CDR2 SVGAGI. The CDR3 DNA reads TGTGCCAGCAGGCCGGGACAGGAATCATACGAGCAGTACTTC. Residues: CASRPGQESYEQYF.

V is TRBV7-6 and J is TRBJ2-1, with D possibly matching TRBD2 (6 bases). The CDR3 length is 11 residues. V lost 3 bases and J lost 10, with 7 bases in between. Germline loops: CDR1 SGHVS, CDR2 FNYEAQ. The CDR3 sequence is CASSFRGEQFF. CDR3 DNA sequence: TGTGCCAGCAGCTTTCGGGGGGAGCAGTTCTTC. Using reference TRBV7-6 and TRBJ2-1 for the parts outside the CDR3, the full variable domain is GAGVSQSPRYKVTKRGQDVALRCDPISGHVSLYWYRQALGQGPEFLTYFNYEAQQDKSGLPNDRFSAERPEGSISTLTIQRTEQRDSAMYRCASSFRGEQFFGPGTRLTVL.

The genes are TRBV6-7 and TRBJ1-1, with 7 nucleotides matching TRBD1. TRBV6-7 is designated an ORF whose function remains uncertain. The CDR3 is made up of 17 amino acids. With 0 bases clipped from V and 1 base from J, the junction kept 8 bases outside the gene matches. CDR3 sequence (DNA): TGTGCCAGCAGTTACTCTGGGCAGGGGGGTCGGAACACTGAAGCTTTCTTT. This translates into CASSYSGQGGRNTEAFF.

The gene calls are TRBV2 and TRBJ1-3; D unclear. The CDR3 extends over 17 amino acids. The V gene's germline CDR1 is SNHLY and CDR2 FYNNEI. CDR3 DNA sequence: TGTGTCAAAGGCAGGTCACTGCAAAAATACTCTGGAAACACCATATATTTT. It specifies CVKGRSLQKYSGNTIYF.

The CDR3 protein is CASSELETDYGYTF. CDR3 nucleotide sequence: TGTGCCAGCAGTGAATTGGAGACAGACTATGGCTACACCTTC. V and J are TRBV6-1 and TRBJ1-2, with TRBD1 as a possible D gene (5 bases). Germline assignment: CDR1 MNHNS and CDR2 SASEGT. The germline V and J ends were trimmed by 2 bases and 3 bases, with 10 bases remaining between them. The CDR3 covers 14 residues.